Each of the 9 T cell receptor beta chains below was sequenced from the same sample in a study of spatial heterogeneity in lung cancer. Time point of the sample: sample taken at primary tumor resection. The study sequenced unsorted whole RNA from tumor, nontumor lung or frozen PBMC. In TCRdb, the 5' RACE reads were re-called with MiXCR into one record per CDR3 protein. The sample shows 1,600 or so distinct CDR3 sequences, roughly 19% of them seen only once. Sequences were derived from PBMCs, sampled at surgery. Receptor source: a male donor with early-stage non-small cell lung cancer.

This chain uses TRBV25-1 with TRBJ2-7; D remains ambiguous. Germline assignment: CDR1 MGHDK and CDR2 SYGVNS. Trimming pared 1 base from V and 5 bases from J, leaving 12 bases between. This CDR3 region has 14 residues. CDR3 in amino acids: CASSESGYLNEQYF. The DNA for the CDR3 is TGTGCCAGCAGTGAATCAGGCTACCTCAACGAGCAGTACTTC.

The chain recombines TRBV3-1 with TRBJ1-2, with a possible D match to TRBD1 (5 bases). Germline V gives CDR1 LGHDT, CDR2 YNNKEL (reference sequence). The CDR3 runs to 14 residues. Trimming shortened V by 4 bases and J by 6 bases, and 15 bases separated the two germline ends. CDR3 protein: CASSPPGGDHGYTF. CDR3 coding DNA: TGTGCCAGCAGCCCCCCGGGGGGGGACCATGGCTACACCTTC.

This clonotype occurred many times. The gene calls are TRBV20-1 and TRBJ2-1; 8 bases match TRBD2. J was trimmed by 2 bases and V by 1 base; bases with no gene match: 7. The CDR3 covers 16 residues. The V gene's germline CDR1 is DFQATT and CDR2 SNEGSKA (reference sequence). The CDR3 coding sequence is TGCAGTGCTAGAGCTCCGGGAGGGGGAGCCTACAATGAGCAGTTCTTC. This gives the protein CSARAPGGGAYNEQFF.

The chain recombines TRBV15 with TRBJ2-1, with a weak D call TRBD1 (5 bases). With 0 bases removed from V and 5 bases from J, the gap between germline ends came to 11 bases. This CDR3 spans 15 amino acids. CDR1 and CDR2 (germline): LNHNV, YYDKDF (reference sequence). CDR3 sequence: CATSRDIRGDNEQFF. DNA of the CDR3: TGTGCCACCAGCAGAGATATAAGGGGCGACAATGAGCAGTTCTTC.

CDR3 DNA sequence: TGCGCCAGCAGCCAAGAGGCGGTCGGGGGAGAGACCCAGTACTTC. This sequence encodes CASSQEAVGGETQYF. The chain has TRBV4-3 and TRBJ2-5, with D possibly being TRBD2 (6 bases). The V and J ends lost 0 bases and 4 bases respectively, with 12 bases between them. Germline CDR1 reads LGHNA; CDR2 reads YSLEER. The CDR3 sequence is 15 residues long.

By its share, this clonotype is medium-sized (0.01 to 0.1%). V gene TRBV20-1 combines with J gene TRBJ2-5; 10 bases align to TRBD2. The CDR3 runs to 13 residues. The junction had 5 bases not matched to a gene; V was cut back by 6 bases and J by 4 bases. Germline V lookup: CDR1 DFQATT, CDR2 SNEGSKA (reference sequence). The CDR3 nucleotides are TGCAGTGCGACCTTAGCGGGAGGAGAGACCCAGTACTTC. Its protein is CSATLAGGETQYF.

The V call is TRBV21-1, the J call TRBJ2-7. TRBV21-1 is a documented pseudogene. The CDR3 length is 13 residues. As DNA, the CDR3 is TGTGCCAGCAGCAAACCACCATCCTACGAGCAGTACTTC. This codes for CASSKPPSYEQYF.

The CDR3 reads CASRGTLYNSPLHF. The CDR3 DNA is TGTGCCAGCAGGGGGACCCTATATAATTCACCCCTCCACTTT. The V gene is TRBV6-5, the J gene TRBJ1-6; tentative D call: TRBD1 (5 bases). Per germline, CDR1 MNHEY and CDR2 SVGAGI. V was pared by 6 bases and J by 4 bases, with 10 bases between. CDR3 size: 14 residues.

This clonotype is labeled medium-sized. The chain couples TRBV6-6 to TRBJ2-7; D possibly corresponds to TRBD1 (5 bases). Germline lookup yields CDR1 MNHNY and CDR2 SVGAGI (reference sequence). This CDR3 is 16 amino acids long. Trimming took 2 bases from V and 3 from J, leaving 17 bases between them. The DNA of the CDR3 is TGTGCCAGCAGTTACCCAGTGAAGGGGCGACGCTACGAGCAGTACTTC. Translating gives CASSYPVKGRRYEQYF.